Listed below are T cell receptor beta chains from one sample, sequenced in a study of blood T cell repertoires in COVID-19. Some clones are missing from TCRdb's copy, which holds only in-frame ones; the method was immunoSEQ multiplex PCR. This sample has tens of thousands of clones, with around 90% found just once. The source material was peripheral blood. These receptors all come from a woman older than 75 with active or convalescent COVID-19. Each CDR3 is given with its conserved first and last residue. The D gene is left open where the match is weak. Not all rows give a size; the values are once, few, many and, for expanded clones, a class.

TRBJ1-5,.,TRBV20-1,.,CSASKITGINLYSNQPQHF,TGCAGTGCTAGTAAGATAACAGGGATCAATCTCTATAGCAATCAGCCCCAGCATTTT
TRBJ2-5,TRBD1,TRBV28,.,CASSSRDRVFQTQYF,TGTGCCAGCAGTAGCCGGGACAGGGTGTTCCAGACCCAGTACTTC
TRBJ2-1,TRBD2,TRBV6-2/TRBV6-3,.,CASSGGLAAYNEQFF,TGTGCCAGCAGTGGGGGACTAGCGGCCTACAATGAGCAGTTCTTC
TRBJ1-2,.,TRBV19,few,CASWDKGRPPFGYTF,TGTGCCAGTTGGGATAAGGGGCGCCCCCCCTTCGGCTACACCTTC
TRBJ2-1,TRBD1,TRBV28,.,CASSPGQARYNEQFF,TGTGCCAGCAGTCCCGGACAGGCCCGCTACAATGAGCAGTTCTTC
TRBJ2-7,.,TRBV3-1/TRBV3-2,once,CASSQSGPYEQYF,TGTGCCAGCAGCCAAAGCGGCCCCTACGAGCAGTACTTC
TRBJ2-2,.,TRBV19,.,CASSITPGNAGELFF,TGTGCCAGTAGTATAACCCCGGGAAACGCCGGGGAGCTGTTTTTT
TRBJ2-3,TRBD2,TRBV5-4,.,CASSLGLAGGYTDTQYF,TGTGCCAGCAGCTTGGGACTAGCGGGGGGATACACAGATACGCAGTATTTT
TRBJ1-2,.,TRBV28,once,CASGREDYGYTF,TGTGCCAGCGGCAGGGAGGACTATGGCTACACCTTC
TRBJ2-3,.,TRBV7-7,.,CASSRDFTTDTQYF,TGTGCTAGCAGCCGGGACTTTACCACAGATACGCAGTATTTT
TRBJ2-7,TRBD1,TRBV5-1,once,CASSRATGDEQYF,TGCGCCAGCAGCAGAGCGACAGGGGACGAGCAGTACTTC
TRBJ1-2,.,TRBV30,.,CAWSRQAGGYTF,TGTGCCTGGAGTAGGCAGGCGGGTGGCTACACCTTC
TRBJ1-2,.,TRBV30,.,CACASDRSYYGYTF,TGTGCCTGCGCCTCGGACAGAAGTTACTATGGCTACACCTTC
TRBJ1-2,.,TRBV4-2,.,CASSRFDNPSGGNNYGYTF,TGTGCCAGCAGCCGGTTCGACAACCCCTCGGGGGGAAATAACTATGGCTACACCTTC
TRBJ2-2,TRBD1,TRBV19,few,CASKAGGNTGELFF,TGTGCCAGTAAGGCAGGGGGGAACACCGGGGAGCTGTTTTTT
TRBJ2-7,.,TRBV10-3,.,CATGLSNEQYF,TGTGCCACGGGACTCTCGAACGAGCAGTACTTC
TRBJ1-4,.,TRBV27,.,CASSPTLAGEKLFF,TGTGCCAGCAGTCCCACCCTCGCGGGAGAAAAACTGTTTTTT
TRBJ2-2,.,TRBV27,.,CASSFWNTGELFF,TGTGCCAGCAGTTTCTGGAACACCGGGGAGCTGTTTTTT
TRBJ2-3,.,TRBV7-9,.,CASSLQGDTQYF,TGTGCCAGCAGCCTCCAGGGAGATACGCAGTATTTT
TRBJ2-3,.,TRBV5-1,.,CASTRQGGDTQYF,TGCGCCAGCACTCGACAGGGAGGAGATACGCAGTATTTT
TRBJ1-3,.,TRBV5-1,few,CASSLGASGNTIYF,TGCGCCAGCAGCTTGGGGGCGTCCGGAAACACCATATATTTT
TRBJ2-7,TRBD2,TRBV9,.,CASSGGLAGVYEQYF,TGTGCCAGCAGCGGGGGACTAGCGGGGGTTTACGAGCAGTACTTC
TRBJ1-4,TRBD1,TRBV7-9,few,CASSLGDSLNEKLFF,TGTGCCAGCAGCTTGGGGGACAGTCTAAATGAAAAACTGTTTTTT
TRBJ1-2,.,TRBV28,.,CATPATGNYGYTF,TGTGCCACCCCCGCTACAGGGAACTATGGCTACACCTTC
TRBJ1-1,.,TRBV19,.,CASSPQAPGEAFF,TGTGCCAGTAGTCCACAGGCTCCGGGTGAAGCTTTCTTT
TRBJ2-1,TRBD2,TRBV9,.,CASSVRLAVYNEQFF,TGTGCCAGCAGCGTACGGCTAGCGGTGTACAATGAGCAGTTCTTC
TRBJ2-1,TRBD2,TRBV19,.,CARSPGAGRTGRGEQFF,TGTGCCCGTAGTCCCGGGGCGGGGAGGACTGGGAGGGGTGAGCAGTTCTTC
TRBJ1-4,.,TRBV30,.,CAWSGSRGGDEKLFF,TGTGCCTGGAGTGGTTCCAGGGGCGGAGATGAAAAACTGTTTTTT
TRBJ2-1,TRBD2,TRBV2,.,CASSERLAANEQFF,TGTGCCAGCAGTGAAAGACTAGCGGCCAATGAGCAGTTCTTC